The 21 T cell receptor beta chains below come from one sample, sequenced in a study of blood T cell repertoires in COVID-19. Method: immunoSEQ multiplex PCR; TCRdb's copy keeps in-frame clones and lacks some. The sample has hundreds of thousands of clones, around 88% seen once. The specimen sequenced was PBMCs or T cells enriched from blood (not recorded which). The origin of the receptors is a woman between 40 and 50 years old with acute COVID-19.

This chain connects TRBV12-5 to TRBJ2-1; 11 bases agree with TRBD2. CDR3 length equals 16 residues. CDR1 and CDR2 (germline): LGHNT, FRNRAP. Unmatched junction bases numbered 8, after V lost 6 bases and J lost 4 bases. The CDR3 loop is CASGPVVAGGYNEQFF. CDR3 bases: TGTGCTAGTGGACCTGTCGTAGCGGGAGGGTACAATGAGCAGTTCTTC.

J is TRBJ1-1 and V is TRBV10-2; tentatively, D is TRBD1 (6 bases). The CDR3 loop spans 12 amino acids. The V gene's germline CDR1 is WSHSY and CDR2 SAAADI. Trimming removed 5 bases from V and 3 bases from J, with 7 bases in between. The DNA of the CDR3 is TGCGCCAGCAGTTCAGGGGACACTGAAGCTTTCTTT. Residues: CASSSGDTEAFF.

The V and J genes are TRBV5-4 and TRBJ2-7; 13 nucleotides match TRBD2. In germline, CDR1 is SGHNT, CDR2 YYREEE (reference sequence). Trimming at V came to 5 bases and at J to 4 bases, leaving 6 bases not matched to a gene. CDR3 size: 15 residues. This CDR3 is CASRDGTSGIYEQYF. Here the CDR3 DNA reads TGTGCCAGCAGGGATGGGACTAGCGGGATTTACGAGCAGTACTTC.

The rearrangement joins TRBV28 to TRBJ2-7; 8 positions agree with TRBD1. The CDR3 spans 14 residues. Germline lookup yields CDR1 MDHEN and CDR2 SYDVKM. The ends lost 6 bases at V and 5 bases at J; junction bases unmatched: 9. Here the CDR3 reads CASSSGQVKHEQYV. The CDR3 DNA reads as TGTGCCAGCAGCTCGGGACAGGTTAAGCACGAGCAGTACGTC.

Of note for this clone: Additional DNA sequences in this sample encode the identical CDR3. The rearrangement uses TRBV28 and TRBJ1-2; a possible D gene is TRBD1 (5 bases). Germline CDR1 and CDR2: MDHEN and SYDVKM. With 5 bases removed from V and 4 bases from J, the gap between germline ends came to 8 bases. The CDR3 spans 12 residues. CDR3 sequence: CASSPQGYGYTF. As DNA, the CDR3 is TGTGCCAGCAGTCCCCAGGGCTATGGCTACACCTTC.

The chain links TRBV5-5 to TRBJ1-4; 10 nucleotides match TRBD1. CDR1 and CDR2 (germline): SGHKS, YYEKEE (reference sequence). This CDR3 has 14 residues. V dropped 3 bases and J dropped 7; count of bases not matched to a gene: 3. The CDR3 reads CASSWTGGSEKLFF. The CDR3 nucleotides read TGTGCCAGCAGCTGGACAGGGGGGAGTGAAAAACTGTTTTTT.

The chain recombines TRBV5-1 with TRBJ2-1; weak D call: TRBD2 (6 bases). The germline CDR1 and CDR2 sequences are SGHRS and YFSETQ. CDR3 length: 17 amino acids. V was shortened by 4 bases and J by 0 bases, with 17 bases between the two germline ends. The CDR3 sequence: CASSLRTTPFSYNEQFF. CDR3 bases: TGCGCCAGCAGCCTCCGGACTACCCCTTTCTCCTACAATGAGCAGTTCTTC.

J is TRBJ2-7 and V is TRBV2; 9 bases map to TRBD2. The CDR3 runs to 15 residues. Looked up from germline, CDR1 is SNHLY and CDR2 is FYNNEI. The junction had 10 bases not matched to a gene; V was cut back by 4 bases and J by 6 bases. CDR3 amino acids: CASSGPGGRASEQYF. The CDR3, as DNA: TGTGCCAGCAGTGGGCCTGGCGGGAGGGCCTCCGAGCAGTACTTC.

CDR3 bases: TGTGCCAGTAGTATCCAGGGTGAGACCCAGTACTTC. It translates to CASSIQGETQYF. The chain has TRBV19 and TRBJ2-5, with D tentatively TRBD1 (5 bases). Deletions cut 3 bases from V and 5 bases from J, with 7 bases between. The CDR3 has 12 amino acids. Germline-derived CDR1 and CDR2 are LNHDA and SQIVND (reference sequence).

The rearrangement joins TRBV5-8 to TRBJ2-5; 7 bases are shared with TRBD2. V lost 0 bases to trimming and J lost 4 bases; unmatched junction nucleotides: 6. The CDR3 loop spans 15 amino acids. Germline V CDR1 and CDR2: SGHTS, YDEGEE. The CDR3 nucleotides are TGTGCCAGCAGCTTGGGTGGGAGGGCCTCAGAGACCCAGTACTTC. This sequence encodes CASSLGGRASETQYF.

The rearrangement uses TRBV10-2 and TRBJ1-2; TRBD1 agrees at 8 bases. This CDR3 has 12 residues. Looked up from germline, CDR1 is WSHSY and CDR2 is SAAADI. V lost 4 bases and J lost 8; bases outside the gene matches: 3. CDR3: CASSVQGDGYTF. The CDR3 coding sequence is TGCGCCAGCAGTGTACAGGGGGACGGCTACACCTTC.

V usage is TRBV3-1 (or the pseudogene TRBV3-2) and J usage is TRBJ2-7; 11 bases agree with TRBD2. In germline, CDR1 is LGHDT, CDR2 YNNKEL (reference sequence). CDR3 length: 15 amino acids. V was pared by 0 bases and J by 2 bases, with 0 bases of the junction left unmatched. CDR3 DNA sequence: TGTGCCAGCAGCCAAGAACTAGCGGGGGCCTACGAGCAGTACTTC. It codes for CASSQELAGAYEQYF.

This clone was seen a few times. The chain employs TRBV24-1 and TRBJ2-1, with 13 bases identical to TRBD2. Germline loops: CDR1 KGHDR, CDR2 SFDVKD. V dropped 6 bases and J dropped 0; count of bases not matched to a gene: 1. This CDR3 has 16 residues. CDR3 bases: TGTGCCACCAGTCGGACTAGCGGGAGCTCCTACAATGAGCAGTTCTTC. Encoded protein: CATSRTSGSSYNEQFF.

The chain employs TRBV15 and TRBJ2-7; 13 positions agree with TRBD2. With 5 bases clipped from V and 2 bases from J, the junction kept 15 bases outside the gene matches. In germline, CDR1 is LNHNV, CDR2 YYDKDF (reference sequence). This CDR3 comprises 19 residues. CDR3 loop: CATSLKEGLAGQVAYEQYV. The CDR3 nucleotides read TGTGCCACCAGCTTAAAGGAGGGACTAGCGGGACAGGTAGCCTACGAGCAGTACGTC.

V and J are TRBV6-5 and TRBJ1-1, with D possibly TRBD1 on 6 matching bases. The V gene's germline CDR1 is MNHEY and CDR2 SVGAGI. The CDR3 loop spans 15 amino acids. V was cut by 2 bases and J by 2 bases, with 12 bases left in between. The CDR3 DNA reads TGTGCCAGCAGTTACACGAGACAGGTAAACACTGAAGCTTTCTTT. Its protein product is CASSYTRQVNTEAFF.

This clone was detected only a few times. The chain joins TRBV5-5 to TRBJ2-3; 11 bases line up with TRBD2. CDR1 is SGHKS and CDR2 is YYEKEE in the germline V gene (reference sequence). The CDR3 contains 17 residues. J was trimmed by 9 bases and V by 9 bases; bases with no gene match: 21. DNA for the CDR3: TGTGCCACCGATTTCGGGGGGTTTCTAGCGGGAGGTGGGACGCAGTATTTT. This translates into CATDFGGFLAGGGTQYF.

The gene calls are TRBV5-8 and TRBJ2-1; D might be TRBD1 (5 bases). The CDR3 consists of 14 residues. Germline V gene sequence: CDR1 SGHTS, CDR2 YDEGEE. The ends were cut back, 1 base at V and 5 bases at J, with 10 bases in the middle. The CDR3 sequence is CASSLWGRDNEQFF. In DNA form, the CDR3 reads TGTGCCAGCAGCTTGTGGGGCAGGGACAATGAGCAGTTCTTC.

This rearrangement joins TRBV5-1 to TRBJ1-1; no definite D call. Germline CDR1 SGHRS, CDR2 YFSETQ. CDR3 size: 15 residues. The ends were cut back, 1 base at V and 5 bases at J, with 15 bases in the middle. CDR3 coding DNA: TGCGCCAGCAGCTTGAGGGAGGGAGGGAGGACTGAAGCTTTCTTT. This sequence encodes CASSLREGGRTEAFF.

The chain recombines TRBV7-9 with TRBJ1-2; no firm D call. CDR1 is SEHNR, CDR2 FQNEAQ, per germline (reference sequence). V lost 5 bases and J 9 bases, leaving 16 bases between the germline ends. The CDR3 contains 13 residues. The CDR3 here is CASSPDRGMSYTF. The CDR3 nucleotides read TGTGCCAGCAGCCCCGATCGAGGGATGAGCTACACCTTC.

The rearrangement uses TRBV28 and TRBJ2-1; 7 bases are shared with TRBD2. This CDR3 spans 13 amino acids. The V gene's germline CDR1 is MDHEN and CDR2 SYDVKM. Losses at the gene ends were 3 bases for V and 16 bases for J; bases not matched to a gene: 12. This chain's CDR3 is CASSFQGGTISFF. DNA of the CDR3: TGTGCCAGCAGTTTCCAGGGAGGGACTATTTCCTTCTTC.

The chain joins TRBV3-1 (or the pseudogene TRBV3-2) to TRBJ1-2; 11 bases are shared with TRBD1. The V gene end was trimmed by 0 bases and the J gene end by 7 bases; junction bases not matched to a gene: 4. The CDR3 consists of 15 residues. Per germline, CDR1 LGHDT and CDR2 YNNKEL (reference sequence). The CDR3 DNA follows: TGTGCCAGCAGCCAAGAGGACAGGGGGCGGGTTGGCTACACCTTC. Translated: CASSQEDRGRVGYTF.